This T cell receptor beta chain was retrieved from a study of T-cell reconstitution after alpha-beta-depleted transplantation in children. V lost 4 bases, J lost 7 bases, and 14 bases lay in between. The CDR3 has 13 residues. Germline assignment: CDR1 SQVTM and CDR2 ANQGSEA. Unique molecular identifiers tagged the TCRbeta library. Each CDR3 protein is one row after TCRdb ran MiXCR on the PCR reads. The data show about 200,000 distinct CDR3 sequences, with roughly 15% seen just once and approximately 13% held by the top ten. The clonotype originates from a human donor who donated a stem cell graft to a child with acute lymphoblastic leukemia. The sample here was PBMCs from the stem cell graft donor, taken from the stem cell graft. This chain links TRBV29-1 with TRBJ1-5; D not resolved. DNA for the CDR3: TGCAGCGTTGCAGGTACGGACGACCAGCCCCAGCATTTT. Translating gives CSVAGTDDQPQHF.